Listed below are T cell receptor beta chains from one sample, sequenced in a study of long-term antiretroviral therapy in people with HIV. Measured with immunoSEQ multiplex PCR; TCRdb has only the in-frame clones, and not every one. The sample lists some 33,000 clones; about four fifths were seen once. The sequences come from unsorted PBMCs, collected 0.6 years after starting antiretroviral therapy. The receptors here all came from a man younger than 35 with HIV. Each CDR3 is given with its conserved first and last residue. The order of the fields is D gene, V gene, clone size, J gene, CDR3 protein, CDR3 DNA. The D gene is left open where the match is weak. The listing skips clone size in some rows; elsewhere it reads once, few, many or a size class.

TRBD2	TRBV7-8	.	TRBJ2-1	CASSGRLAGGTYNEQFF	TGTGCCAGCAGCGGGCGACTAGCGGGAGGCACCTACAATGAGCAGTTCTTC
.	TRBV19	.	TRBJ1-1	CASSIGGGTEAFF	TGTGCCAGTAGTATCGGGGGTGGGACTGAAGCTTTCTTT
.	TRBV7-8	.	TRBJ2-1	CASSPHRLASSYNEQFF	TGTGCCAGCAGCCCTCACCGTCTAGCCTCCTCCTACAATGAGCAGTTCTTC
.	TRBV5-6	.	TRBJ2-5	CASSLTGRGQETQYF	TGTGCCAGCAGCTTAACAGGCCGCGGCCAAGAGACCCAGTACTTC
.	TRBV19	.	TRBJ1-2	CASTEQANYGYTF	TGTGCCAGTACAGAACAAGCTAACTATGGCTACACCTTC
TRBD2	TRBV29-1	.	TRBJ2-1	CSVEGSGGMSSYNEQFF	TGCAGCGTTGAAGGTAGCGGGGGGATGAGCTCCTACAATGAGCAGTTCTTC
TRBD1	TRBV6-1	.	TRBJ2-5	CASSSGTAKETQYF	TGTGCCAGCAGCTCCGGGACAGCTAAAGAGACCCAGTACTTC
.	TRBV11-3	few	TRBJ2-2	CASSLDRSENTGELFF	TGTGCCAGCAGCTTAGATCGATCGGAAAACACCGGGGAGCTGTTTTTT
TRBD2	TRBV7-2	.	TRBJ2-7	CASKIAGGDYEQYF	TGTGCCAGCAAGATAGCGGGAGGAGACTACGAGCAGTACTTC
.	TRBV19	.	TRBJ2-7	CASSMGRAYEQYF	TGTGCCAGTAGTATGGGCAGAGCCTACGAGCAGTACTTC
.	TRBV10-1	.	TRBJ2-4	CATTSLRLAKNIQYF	TGCGCCACCACTTCCCTTAGGTTAGCCAAAAACATTCAGTACTTC
TRBD2	TRBV2	.	TRBJ2-3	CASTPGGSGNLAQYF	TGTGCCAGCACCCCTGGAGGTAGCGGGAACTTGGCGCAGTATTTT
TRBD1	TRBV19	.	TRBJ2-7	CASSRWDRFYEQYF	TGTGCCAGTAGTAGGTGGGACAGGTTCTACGAGCAGTACTTC
.	TRBV27	.	TRBJ1-5	CASSLSASKVVQPQHF	TGTGCCAGCAGTTTATCCGCCTCCAAGGTGGTTCAGCCCCAGCATTTT
TRBD1	TRBV27	.	TRBJ2-5	CASSSTGTGVETQYF	TGTGCCAGCAGTTCCACCGGGACAGGGGTGGAGACCCAGTACTTC
TRBD2	TRBV11-1	.	TRBJ2-5	CASSHTSGGQETQYF	TGTGCCAGCAGCCATACTAGCGGGGGACAAGAGACCCAGTACTTC
TRBD1	TRBV4-3	.	TRBJ1-2	CASSQSRGANYGYTF	TGCGCCAGCAGCCAAAGCAGGGGGGCTAACTATGGCTACACCTTC
TRBD2	TRBV9	.	TRBJ2-5	CASSGAGAETQYF	TGTGCCAGCAGCGGCGCGGGAGCAGAGACCCAGTACTTC
.	TRBV4-3	.	TRBJ2-6	CASSQLAGNGANVLTF	TGCGCCAGCAGCCAATTGGCCGGGAACGGGGCCAACGTCCTGACTTTC
TRBD1	TRBV10-2	.	TRBJ1-4	CASSLRGIREKLFF	TGCGCCAGCAGTCTCAGGGGGATACGTGAAAAACTGTTTTTT
TRBD2	TRBV29-1	.	TRBJ2-5	CSLTGGETQYF	TGCAGCCTGACGGGGGGAGAGACCCAGTACTTC
.	TRBV6-5	.	TRBJ2-7	CASSSGVGEQYF	TGTGCCAGCAGTTCAGGGGTTGGGGAGCAGTACTTC
.	TRBV29-1	.	TRBJ2-2	CSVARDYTGELFF	TGCAGCGTTGCCAGGGACTACACCGGGGAGCTGTTTTTT
TRBD1	TRBV15	.	TRBJ1-5	CATSRDFRTGDKNQPQHF	TGTGCCACCAGCAGAGATTTTAGGACAGGGGATAAAAATCAGCCCCAGCATTTT
.	TRBV5-1	.	TRBJ2-3	CASSLVVSDTDTQYF	TGCGCCAGCAGCTTGGTTGTTTCGGACACAGATACGCAGTATTTT
.	TRBV11-2	.	TRBJ1-2	CASSSGPNPYTF	TGTGCCAGCAGCTCCGGACCGAACCCCTACACCTTC
.	TRBV7-2	once	TRBJ2-7	CASSPEVGRISSYEQYF	TGTGCCAGCAGCCCCGAAGTGGGGCGGATTTCCTCCTACGAGCAGTACTTC
TRBD2	TRBV2	.	TRBJ2-1	CASTAGGPYNEQFF	TGTGCCAGCACTGCGGGAGGACCTTACAATGAGCAGTTCTTC
TRBD2	TRBV5-1	.	TRBJ2-2	CASSPSGSYTGELFF	TGCGCCAGCAGCCCTAGCGGGAGCTACACCGGGGAGCTGTTTTTT
.	TRBV18	.	TRBJ2-5	CASSPVGETQYF	TGTGCCAGCTCACCGGTCGGGGAGACCCAGTACTTC
TRBD2	TRBV18	once	TRBJ2-5	CASSPRLAGQQETQYF	TGTGCCAGCTCACCACGACTAGCGGGACAACAAGAGACCCAGTACTTC
.	TRBV4-1	few	TRBJ2-7	CASSHRLETYEQYF	TGCGCCAGCAGCCACCGACTGGAAACCTACGAGCAGTACTTC
.	TRBV6-4	.	TRBJ1-4	CASRRDEKLFF	TGTGCCAGCAGACGTGATGAAAAACTGTTTTTT
TRBD2	TRBV4-1	.	TRBJ2-2	CASSIRTSGRDGELFF	TGCGCCAGCAGCATCCGGACTAGCGGGAGAGACGGGGAGCTGTTTTTT
TRBD1	TRBV6-5	.	TRBJ2-1	CASTQDRFTYNEQFF	TGTGCCAGCACCCAGGACAGGTTCACCTACAATGAGCAGTTCTTC
TRBD1	TRBV10-3	.	TRBJ2-7	CAIRVTGGRDEQYF	TGTGCCATCAGGGTGACAGGGGGCCGCGACGAGCAGTACTTC
.	TRBV7-8	.	TRBJ1-2	CASSLFGEGANYGYTF	TGTGCCAGCAGCTTATTCGGGGAAGGAGCTAACTATGGCTACACCTTC
TRBD2	TRBV5-6	.	TRBJ2-7	CASSLGLAGALEQYF	TGTGCCAGCAGTTTGGGACTAGCGGGAGCCCTCGAGCAGTACTTC
.	TRBV7-2	.	TRBJ2-3	CASSFRLGPDTQYF	TGTGCCAGCAGCTTCAGACTAGGACCAGATACGCAGTATTTT
TRBD2	TRBV7-2	.	TRBJ2-2	CASRISGPANTGELFF	TGTGCCAGCAGGATTAGCGGGCCCGCGAACACCGGGGAGCTGTTTTTT
.	TRBV6-5	.	TRBJ1-4	CASSPIDRINEKLFF	TGTGCCAGCAGTCCGATCGACAGGATTAATGAAAAACTGTTTTTT
TRBD2	TRBV11-3	.	TRBJ2-1	CASSLGPSGYNEQFF	TGTGCCAGCAGCTTAGGTCCTAGCGGCTACAATGAGCAGTTCTTC
.	TRBV5-1	.	TRBJ2-2	CASNPRQNTGELFF	TGCGCCAGCAACCCTCGACAGAACACCGGGGAGCTGTTTTTT
TRBD2	TRBV7-8	.	TRBJ2-1	CASSLVLAGRSEQFF	TGTGCCAGCAGCTTAGTACTAGCGGGAAGGAGTGAGCAGTTCTTC
.	TRBV15	.	TRBJ1-1	CATTPAGPNTEAFF	TGTGCCACCACCCCCGCGGGGCCGAACACTGAAGCTTTCTTT